This TCR beta chain stems from a study of T cells in Graves' hyperthyroidism and ophthalmopathy. This clonotype was seen ten or more times. The TCR beta CDR3 regions underwent amplification using RNA transcripts as the source. When the TCR CDR3 underwent first-round RT-PCR, the HTBI primer set was used. TCRdb used MiXCR to reprocess the multiplex PCR reads, holding one entry per CDR3 protein. The sample shows roughly 260,000 distinct CDR3 sequences, approximately 15% of them seen only once. CDR1 and CDR2 from the germline V gene are MDHEN and SYDVKM. The CDR3 runs 14 residues. V lost 7 bases and J lost 7, with 14 bases in between.

This sequence originates from a woman in her 40s with Graves' hyperthyroidism that later progressed to Graves' ophthalmopathy. Material for sequencing was blood. The rearrangement joins TRBV28 to TRBJ1-6; the D is unclear. The CDR3 DNA is TGTGCCAGCACCCTGCGCCCCTTAAATTCACCCCTCCACTTT. Protein: CASTLRPLNSPLHF.